This T cell receptor beta chain was documented in a study of blood T cells in healthy people across ages. Findings of the study overall: As naive T cell percentage varied, TCR beta diversity correlated strongly with it. Estimated diversity across one million T cells was deemed an underestimate.

Regarding this clonotype: Its antigen is currently unknown.

Next came a second PCR, run for about 6 to 11 cycles, which used a sample-barcoded 5' primer along with a J-beta primer mix. A single record per CDR3 protein comes from TCRdb applying MiXCR to the 5' RACE reads. The sample has fewer than 2,000,000 distinct CDR3 sequences, about two fifths seen once; the top ten hold approximately 22%. The V segment lost 11 bases and the J segment 4 bases; nucleotides outside the gene matches: 13. CDR3 size: 14 residues. CDR1 is ENHRY, CDR2 SYGVKD, per germline. The sample was blood. The chain carries TRBV10-3 and TRBJ2-5, with 7 bases aligning to TRBD1. The receptor comes from a human donor in good health. The DNA of the CDR3 is TGTGCCGCCAGACAGGGTCAACAAGGAGAGACCCAGTACTTC. It codes for CAARQGQQGETQYF.